The clone carrying this T cell receptor (beta chain) came up a few times. No antigen is known for it. The sample comes from a study of beta chain features in type 1 diabetes. Overall study findings and caveats: TCRB CDR3s from Type 1 diabetes patients were moderately but significantly shorter in all four CD4+ subsets.

Expressed TCRB transcripts were sequenced because the isolated RNA had all been reverse transcribed beforehand. Sequencing was performed with immunoSEQ multiplex PCR; in TCRdb, only in-frame clones are kept and a portion is missing. The sample records about 120,000 clones, around 16% being singletons. Germline V gene data show CDR1 as LNHNV and CDR2 as YYDKDF (reference sequence). V shed 0 bases and J shed 2 bases, with 14 bases lying between them. This CDR3 comprises 17 residues. Sequencing input: central memory CD4+ T cells from blood. The chain employs TRBV15 and TRBJ1-5; D unresolved. The sequence was collected from a man between 18 and 29 years old with type 1 diabetes. The CDR3 DNA is TGTGCCACCAGCAGAGATATAGTGACTAGCGGCAATCAGCCCCAGCATTTT. Translation: CATSRDIVTSGNQPQHF. The complete variable domain, with remaining parts taken from reference TRBV15 and TRBJ1-5, reads DAMVIQNPRYQVTQFGKPVTLSCSQTLNHNVMYWYQQKSSQAPKLLFHYYDKDFNNEADTPDNFQSRRPNTSFCFLDIRSPGLGDTAMYLCATSRDIVTSGNQPQHFGDGTRLSIL.